The present T cell receptor beta chain was sequenced within a study of neurological immune-mediated disorders. This clonotype was counted ten times or more. One entry per CDR3 protein, called by TCRdb with MiXCR from the 5' RACE reads. The table records about 50,000 distinct CDR3 sequences, about a tenth of them present only once. CDR1 and CDR2 (germline): MNHEY, SVGAGI. The CDR3 length is 13 residues. The V gene lost 6 bases and the J gene lost 5 bases, with 11 bases spanning the gap. The receptor was isolated from a man aged 65 to 85 with HTLV-1-associated myelopathy (HAM/TSP). Sequencing input: PBMCs. The chain links TRBV6-5 to TRBJ1-5; no clear D gene. The CDR3 coding sequence is TGTGCCAGCAGACAACACAGAGATCAGCCCCAGCATTTT. Translation: CASRQHRDQPQHF.